This TCR beta chain derives from a study of type 1 regulatory T cells. Study as a whole: T-allo10 is an in vitro-generated, Tr1-enriched CD4 T cell product specific for alloantigen. Study observations and caveats: Compared with non-Tr1 cells, Tr1 cells showed a narrower TCR repertoire.

With regard to this clonotype: Its specificity is unknown.

The length of the CDR3 is 15 residues. The V gene's germline CDR1 is SGHVS and CDR2 FNYEAQ. V shed 1 base, J shed 0 bases, and the junction held 0 bases outside the gene matches. TCRdb processed the reads anew with MiXCR; each CDR3 protein has one entry. The table records 70,000 or so distinct CDR3 sequences, around 21% of them present only once. The sample was cultured type 1 regulatory T (Tr1) cells, either the whole culture or a sorted fraction (not recorded which). The rearrangement links TRBV7-6 to TRBJ2-3; 8 bases map to TRBD2. This clonotype was sampled from a human donor in good health. The CDR3 nucleotides are TGTGCCAGCAGCTTAGTAGCGGGGAGCACAGATACGCAGTATTTT. Translated: CASSLVAGSTDTQYF.